A selection of T cell receptor beta chains follows, all from one sample in a study of T cell responses to AZD1222 COVID-19 vaccine. The data were produced by immunoSEQ multiplex PCR, yet TCRdb's version contains in-frame clones alone and is incomplete. The sample yields approximately 70,000 clones, 82% seen once. The sample consisted of peripheral blood, taken on day 0 of AZD1222 vaccination. The origin of the receptors is an adult in good health. The CDR3 runs from the conserved cysteine through the conserved F or W. D genes are given only for firm matches. Expanded clones get a size class; other rows say once, few or many, or leave the size out.

v_gene: TRBV3-1/TRBV3-2; j_gene: TRBJ2-5; d_gene: .; abundance: .; CDR3aa: CASSPREMGAQYF; CDR3nt: TGTGCCAGCAGCCCCAGGGAGATGGGGGCCCAGTACTTC
v_gene: TRBV7-9; j_gene: TRBJ2-7; d_gene: .; abundance: .; CDR3aa: CASSLGQSFYEQYF; CDR3nt: TGTGCCAGCAGCTTAGGTCAGAGCTTCTACGAGCAGTACTTC
v_gene: TRBV7-8; j_gene: TRBJ2-2; d_gene: TRBD1; abundance: .; CDR3aa: CASSFEGAWTGELFF; CDR3nt: TGTGCCAGCAGCTTCGAGGGGGCGTGGACCGGGGAGCTGTTTTTT
v_gene: TRBV11-2; j_gene: TRBJ1-3; d_gene: TRBD1; abundance: .; CDR3aa: CASSEDRAGNTIYF; CDR3nt: TGTGCCAGCAGCGAAGACAGGGCCGGAAACACCATATATTTT
v_gene: TRBV5-6; j_gene: TRBJ2-5; d_gene: .; abundance: few; CDR3aa: CASSLASVETQYF; CDR3nt: TGTGCCAGCAGCTTGGCCTCGGTAGAGACCCAGTACTTC
v_gene: TRBV6-1; j_gene: TRBJ1-2; d_gene: TRBD1; abundance: .; CDR3aa: CASSERGQGRYGYTF; CDR3nt: TGTGCCAGCAGTGAAAGGGGACAGGGGAGGTATGGCTACACCTTC
v_gene: TRBV3-1/TRBV3-2; j_gene: TRBJ2-3; d_gene: .; abundance: .; CDR3aa: CASSPTRIDTQYF; CDR3nt: TGTGCCAGCAGCCCGACTAGAATTGATACGCAGTATTTT
v_gene: TRBV5-1; j_gene: TRBJ1-4; d_gene: .; abundance: once; CDR3aa: CASSLVGAGDEKLFF; CDR3nt: TGCGCCAGCAGCTTGGTAGGCGCAGGGGATGAAAAACTGTTTTTT
v_gene: TRBV5-4; j_gene: TRBJ1-4; d_gene: .; abundance: .; CDR3aa: CASSLGEGSEKLFF; CDR3nt: TGTGCCAGCAGCTTGGGAGAGGGGTCTGAAAAACTGTTTTTT
v_gene: TRBV6-2/TRBV6-3; j_gene: TRBJ1-1; d_gene: .; abundance: .; CDR3aa: CASSQRGAAFF; CDR3nt: TGTGCCAGCAGTCAGCGGGGGGCGGCTTTCTTT
v_gene: TRBV7-2; j_gene: TRBJ2-7; d_gene: TRBD1; abundance: .; CDR3aa: CASSRPGDRVDEQYF; CDR3nt: TGTGCCAGCAGCCGTCCCGGGGACAGGGTAGACGAGCAGTACTTC
v_gene: TRBV18; j_gene: TRBJ2-7; d_gene: .; abundance: .; CDR3aa: CASSPLEQGPYEQYF; CDR3nt: TGTGCCAGCTCACCTCTGGAGCAGGGTCCATACGAGCAGTACTTC
v_gene: TRBV27; j_gene: TRBJ2-2; d_gene: TRBD2; abundance: .; CDR3aa: CASSQGLAGGVVGELFF; CDR3nt: TGTGCCAGCAGCCAGGGACTAGCGGGGGGAGTAGTCGGGGAGCTGTTTTTT
v_gene: TRBV6-6; j_gene: TRBJ2-3; d_gene: TRBD2; abundance: .; CDR3aa: CASNLLADGTDTQYF; CDR3nt: TGTGCCAGCAACTTACTAGCGGACGGCACAGATACGCAGTATTTT
v_gene: TRBV5-5; j_gene: TRBJ1-2; d_gene: .; abundance: few; CDR3aa: CASSLASENYGYTF; CDR3nt: TGTGCCAGCAGCCTGGCGTCGGAAAACTATGGCTACACCTTC
v_gene: TRBV7-2; j_gene: TRBJ2-7; d_gene: TRBD1; abundance: few; CDR3aa: CASSYTGTGLYEQYF; CDR3nt: TGTGCCAGCAGCTATACCGGGACAGGGCTGTACGAGCAGTACTTC
v_gene: TRBV5-1; j_gene: TRBJ2-1; d_gene: .; abundance: .; CDR3aa: CASSLAGRDYNEQFF; CDR3nt: TGCGCCAGCAGCTTGGCCGGCAGGGACTACAATGAGCAGTTCTTC
v_gene: TRBV11-2; j_gene: TRBJ1-4; d_gene: .; abundance: .; CDR3aa: CASSLAGQAKLFF; CDR3nt: TGTGCCAGCAGCTTGGCGGGACAAGCAAAACTGTTTTTT
v_gene: TRBV28; j_gene: TRBJ1-1; d_gene: .; abundance: .; CDR3aa: CASSLSPGTSNTEAFF; CDR3nt: TGTGCCAGCAGTTTGTCGCCCGGGACGTCGAACACTGAAGCTTTCTTT
v_gene: TRBV5-1; j_gene: TRBJ1-2; d_gene: .; abundance: .; CDR3aa: CASSLLGVAGYGYTF; CDR3nt: TGCGCCAGCAGCTTATTAGGTGTGGCGGGCTATGGCTACACCTTC
v_gene: TRBV2; j_gene: TRBJ2-1; d_gene: .; abundance: .; CDR3aa: CASSEGYSSYNEQFF; CDR3nt: TGTGCCAGCAGTGAGGGGTATAGCTCCTACAATGAGCAGTTCTTC
v_gene: TRBV9; j_gene: TRBJ1-5; d_gene: .; abundance: .; CDR3aa: CASSVGSSNQPQHF; CDR3nt: TGTGCCAGCAGCGTAGGTAGTAGCAATCAGCCCCAGCATTTT
v_gene: TRBV19; j_gene: TRBJ1-1; d_gene: .; abundance: .; CDR3aa: CASSIGTRANTEAFF; CDR3nt: TGTGCCAGTAGTATAGGTACAAGAGCGAACACTGAAGCTTTCTTT
v_gene: TRBV7-2; j_gene: TRBJ1-4; d_gene: .; abundance: .; CDR3aa: CASSLWGLNEKLFF; CDR3nt: TGTGCCAGCAGCTTATGGGGGCTCAATGAAAAACTGTTTTTT
v_gene: TRBV15; j_gene: TRBJ2-7; d_gene: TRBD1; abundance: medium-sized; CDR3aa: CATSRGGGQGVSYEQYF; CDR3nt: TGTGCCACCAGCAGAGGGGGCGGACAGGGGGTCTCCTACGAGCAGTACTTC
v_gene: TRBV4-2; j_gene: TRBJ2-3; d_gene: .; abundance: .; CDR3aa: CASSQDGEITDTQYF; CDR3nt: TGTGCCAGCAGCCAAGATGGGGAGATCACAGATACGCAGTATTTT
v_gene: TRBV7-8; j_gene: TRBJ2-7; d_gene: TRBD1; abundance: .; CDR3aa: CASRLATGPYEQYF; CDR3nt: TGTGCCAGCAGACTCGCGACAGGGCCCTACGAGCAGTACTTC
v_gene: TRBV7-9; j_gene: TRBJ2-2; d_gene: .; abundance: .; CDR3aa: CASSQTGTAVTGELFF; CDR3nt: TGTGCCAGCAGCCAAACCGGGACTGCAGTTACCGGGGAGCTGTTTTTT
v_gene: TRBV4-2; j_gene: TRBJ2-6; d_gene: .; abundance: .; CDR3aa: CASSQALQGAGANVLTF; CDR3nt: TGTGCCAGCAGCCAGGCTTTACAGGGTGCTGGGGCCAACGTCCTGACTTTC
v_gene: TRBV7-2; j_gene: TRBJ1-1; d_gene: .; abundance: .; CDR3aa: CASSSPREPTMNTEAFF; CDR3nt: TGTGCCAGCAGTTCGCCTAGAGAGCCGACCATGAACACTGAAGCTTTCTTT
v_gene: TRBV27; j_gene: TRBJ2-2; d_gene: .; abundance: .; CDR3aa: CASSLQGTGELFF; CDR3nt: TGTGCCAGCAGTTTACAGGGAACCGGGGAGCTGTTTTTT
v_gene: TRBV5-4; j_gene: TRBJ1-2; d_gene: .; abundance: .; CDR3aa: CASSLSWTDYGYTF; CDR3nt: TGTGCCAGCAGCTTGTCCTGGACGGACTATGGCTACACCTTC
v_gene: TRBV29-1; j_gene: TRBJ2-4; d_gene: TRBD1; abundance: .; CDR3aa: CSVEDRGNIQYF; CDR3nt: TGCAGCGTTGAGGACAGGGGAAACATTCAGTACTTC
v_gene: TRBV19; j_gene: TRBJ1-6; d_gene: TRBD1; abundance: .; CDR3aa: CASKSGGSPLHF; CDR3nt: TGTGCCAGTAAGTCAGGGGGATCACCCCTCCACTTT
v_gene: TRBV29-1; j_gene: TRBJ2-3; d_gene: .; abundance: .; CDR3aa: CSVEVRSTDTQYF; CDR3nt: TGCAGCGTTGAGGTCAGAAGCACAGATACGCAGTATTTT
v_gene: TRBV9; j_gene: TRBJ1-3; d_gene: .; abundance: once; CDR3aa: CASSVAGNSNTIYF; CDR3nt: TGTGCCAGCAGCGTAGCGGGTAACTCGAACACCATATATTTT
v_gene: TRBV7-8; j_gene: TRBJ2-3; d_gene: .; abundance: .; CDR3aa: CASTAGRVRSTDTQYF; CDR3nt: TGTGCCAGCACCGCCGGACGGGTCCGTAGCACAGATACGCAGTATTTT
v_gene: TRBV3-1/TRBV3-2; j_gene: TRBJ2-1; d_gene: .; abundance: .; CDR3aa: CASNCYSPISSDNEQFF; CDR3nt: TGTGCCAGCAACTGTTACTCTCCCATTTCCTCCGACAATGAGCAGTTCTTC
v_gene: TRBV10-3; j_gene: TRBJ2-2; d_gene: .; abundance: .; CDR3aa: CAISRAGMNTGELFF; CDR3nt: TGTGCCATCAGTAGGGCTGGGATGAACACCGGGGAGCTGTTTTTT
v_gene: TRBV5-6; j_gene: TRBJ2-7; d_gene: TRBD2; abundance: .; CDR3aa: CASSTQRLAGAPYEQYF; CDR3nt: TGTGCCAGCAGCACCCAGCGACTAGCGGGGGCACCCTACGAGCAGTACTTC
v_gene: TRBV6-5; j_gene: TRBJ2-3; d_gene: .; abundance: .; CDR3aa: CASGGTLEPDTQYF; CDR3nt: TGTGCCAGTGGTGGGACTCTTGAACCAGATACGCAGTATTTT
v_gene: TRBV21-1; j_gene: TRBJ1-5; d_gene: .; abundance: .; CDR3aa: CASSRIAFKGLGNQPQHF; CDR3nt: TGTGCCAGCAGCAGGATAGCCTTTAAGGGTTTGGGCAATCAGCCCCAGCATTTT
v_gene: TRBV5-8; j_gene: TRBJ2-1; d_gene: .; abundance: .; CDR3aa: CASSLLQGRRQFF; CDR3nt: TGTGCCAGCAGCTTGCTCCAGGGAAGAAGACAGTTCTTC
v_gene: TRBV7-8; j_gene: TRBJ2-7; d_gene: .; abundance: .; CDR3aa: CASSLAWGQGSSYEQYF; CDR3nt: TGTGCCAGCAGCTTAGCGTGGGGGCAGGGGAGCTCCTACGAGCAGTACTTC
v_gene: TRBV5-1; j_gene: TRBJ2-3; d_gene: .; abundance: .; CDR3aa: CASSLDSLQDTQYF; CDR3nt: TGCGCCAGCAGCTTGGATAGTTTGCAAGATACGCAGTATTTT
v_gene: TRBV30; j_gene: TRBJ2-2; d_gene: .; abundance: .; CDR3aa: CAWSRGAGELFF; CDR3nt: TGTGCCTGGAGTAGGGGGGCCGGGGAGCTGTTTTTT
v_gene: TRBV4-2; j_gene: TRBJ2-2; d_gene: .; abundance: .; CDR3aa: CASSQALLSGELFF; CDR3nt: TGTGCCAGCAGCCAAGCTCTTCTCTCCGGGGAGCTGTTTTTT
v_gene: TRBV3-1/TRBV3-2; j_gene: TRBJ2-2; d_gene: .; abundance: .; CDR3aa: CASSQGYTGELFF; CDR3nt: TGTGCCAGCAGCCAAGGATACACCGGGGAGCTGTTTTTT
v_gene: TRBV19; j_gene: TRBJ1-5; d_gene: .; abundance: .; CDR3aa: CASSIGSAYVLGNQPQHF; CDR3nt: TGTGCCAGTAGCATAGGGTCCGCTTATGTACTTGGCAATCAGCCCCAGCATTTT
v_gene: TRBV7-9; j_gene: TRBJ1-4; d_gene: .; abundance: few; CDR3aa: CASSLGVFEKLFF; CDR3nt: TGTGCCAGCAGCCTTGGGGTTTTCGAAAAACTGTTTTTT